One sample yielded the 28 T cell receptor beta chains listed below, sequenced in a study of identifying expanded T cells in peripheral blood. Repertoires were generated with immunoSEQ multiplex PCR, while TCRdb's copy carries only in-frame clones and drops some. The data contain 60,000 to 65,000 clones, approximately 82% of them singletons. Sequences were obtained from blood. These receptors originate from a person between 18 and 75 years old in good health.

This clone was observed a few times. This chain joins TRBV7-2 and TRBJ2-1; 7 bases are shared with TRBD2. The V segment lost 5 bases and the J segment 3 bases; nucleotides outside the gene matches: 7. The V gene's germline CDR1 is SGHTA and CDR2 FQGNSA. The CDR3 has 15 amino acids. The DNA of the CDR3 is TGTGCCAGCAGCCTTGGGAGCGGGAACTACAATGAGCAGTTCTTC. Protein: CASSLGSGNYNEQFF.

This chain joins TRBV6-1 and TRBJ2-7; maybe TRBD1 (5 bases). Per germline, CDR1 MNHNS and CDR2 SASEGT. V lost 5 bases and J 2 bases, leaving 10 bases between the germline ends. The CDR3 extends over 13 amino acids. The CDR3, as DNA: TGTGCCAGCAGTCAAAGACAGACCTACGAGCAGTACTTC. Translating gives CASSQRQTYEQYF.

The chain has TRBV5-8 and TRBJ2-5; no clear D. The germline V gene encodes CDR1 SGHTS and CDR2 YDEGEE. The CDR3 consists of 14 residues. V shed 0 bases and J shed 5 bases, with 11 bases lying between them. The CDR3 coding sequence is TGTGCCAGCAGCTTGGGAGACGCGGTGGAGACCCAGTACTTC. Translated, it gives CASSLGDAVETQYF.

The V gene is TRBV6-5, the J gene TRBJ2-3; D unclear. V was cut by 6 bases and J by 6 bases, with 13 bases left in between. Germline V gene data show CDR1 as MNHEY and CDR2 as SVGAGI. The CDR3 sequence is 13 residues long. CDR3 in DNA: TGTGCCAGCAGCCACGGACGCTGGGATACGCAGTATTTT. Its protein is CASSHGRWDTQYF.

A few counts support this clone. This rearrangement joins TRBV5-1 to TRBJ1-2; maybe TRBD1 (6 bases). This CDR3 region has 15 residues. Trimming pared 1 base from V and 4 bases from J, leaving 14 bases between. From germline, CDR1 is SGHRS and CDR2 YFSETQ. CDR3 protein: CASSLMAAGAYGYTF. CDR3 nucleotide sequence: TGCGCCAGCAGCTTGATGGCTGCAGGGGCCTATGGCTACACCTTC.

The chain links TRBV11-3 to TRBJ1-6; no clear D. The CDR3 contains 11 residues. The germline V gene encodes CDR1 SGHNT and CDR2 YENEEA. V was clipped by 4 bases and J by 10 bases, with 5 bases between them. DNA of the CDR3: TGTGCCAGCAGCTGGCACTCACCCCTCCACTTT. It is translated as CASSWHSPLHF.

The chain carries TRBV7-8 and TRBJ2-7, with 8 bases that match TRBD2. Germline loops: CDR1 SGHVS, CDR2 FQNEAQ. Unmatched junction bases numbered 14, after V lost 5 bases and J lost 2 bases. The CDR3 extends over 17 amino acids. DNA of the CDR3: TGTGCCAGCAGCCCGAGGGCGGGAGGATACCAGACCTACGAGCAGTACGTC. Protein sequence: CASSPRAGGYQTYEQYV.

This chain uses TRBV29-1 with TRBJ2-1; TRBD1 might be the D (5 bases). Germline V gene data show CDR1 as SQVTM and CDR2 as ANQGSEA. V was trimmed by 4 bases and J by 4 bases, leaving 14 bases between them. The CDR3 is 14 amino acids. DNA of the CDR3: TGCAGCGTTGGAACCCAGGGATTGTACAATGAGCAGTTCTTC. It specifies CSVGTQGLYNEQFF.

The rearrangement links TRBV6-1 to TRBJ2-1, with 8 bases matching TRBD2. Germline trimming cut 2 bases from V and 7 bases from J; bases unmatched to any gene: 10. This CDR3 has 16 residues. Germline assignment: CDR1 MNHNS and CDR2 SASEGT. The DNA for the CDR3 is TGTGCCAGCAGTGAAAGGCGGGGGGTTAAATGGAATGAGCAGTTCTTC. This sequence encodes CASSERRGVKWNEQFF.

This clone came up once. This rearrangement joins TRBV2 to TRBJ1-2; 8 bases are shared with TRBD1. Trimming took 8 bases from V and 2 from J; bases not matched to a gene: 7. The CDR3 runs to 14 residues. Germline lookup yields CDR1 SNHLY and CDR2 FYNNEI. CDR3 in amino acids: CASGRQGRNYGYTF. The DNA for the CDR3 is TGTGCCAGCGGACGACAGGGGCGCAACTATGGCTACACCTTC.

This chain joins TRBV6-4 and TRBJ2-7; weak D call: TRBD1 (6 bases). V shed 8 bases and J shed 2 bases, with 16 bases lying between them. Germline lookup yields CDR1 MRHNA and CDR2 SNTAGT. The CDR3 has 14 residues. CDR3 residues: CASPAAGTTYEQYV. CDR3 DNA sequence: TGTGCCAGCCCCGCGGCAGGGACAACCTACGAGCAGTACGTC.

The CDR3 is CASSLGPGSYEQYV. The DNA for the CDR3 is TGTGCCAGCAGCTTGGGCCCCGGGAGCTACGAGCAGTACGTC. V is TRBV5-4 and J is TRBJ2-7, with D tentatively TRBD2 (6 bases). This CDR3 comprises 14 residues. V gave up 0 bases and J gave up 3 bases, with 10 bases separating them. Looked up from germline, CDR1 is SGHNT and CDR2 is YYREEE (reference sequence).

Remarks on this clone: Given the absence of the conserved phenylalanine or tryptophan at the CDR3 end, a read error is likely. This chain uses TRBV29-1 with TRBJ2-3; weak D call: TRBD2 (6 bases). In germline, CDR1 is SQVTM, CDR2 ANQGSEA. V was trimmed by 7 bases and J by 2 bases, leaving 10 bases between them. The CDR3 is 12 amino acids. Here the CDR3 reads CSGGEVTDTQYS. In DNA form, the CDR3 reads TGCAGCGGGGGGGAGGTCACAGATACGCAGTATTCT.

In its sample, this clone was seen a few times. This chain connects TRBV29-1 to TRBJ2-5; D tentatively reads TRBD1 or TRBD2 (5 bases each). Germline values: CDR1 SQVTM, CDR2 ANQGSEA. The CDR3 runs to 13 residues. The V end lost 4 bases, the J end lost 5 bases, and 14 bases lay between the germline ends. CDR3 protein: CSVAPRGGETQYF. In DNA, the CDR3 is TGCAGCGTTGCCCCCCGGGGCGGGGAGACCCAGTACTTC.

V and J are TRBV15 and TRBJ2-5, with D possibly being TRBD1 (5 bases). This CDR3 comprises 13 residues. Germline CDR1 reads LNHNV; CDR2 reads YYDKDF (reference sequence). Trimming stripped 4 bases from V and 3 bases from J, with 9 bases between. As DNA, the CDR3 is TGTGCCACCAGCACGAACAGGAAAGAGACCCAGTACTTC. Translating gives CATSTNRKETQYF.

The CDR3 reads CASSFWHQPQHF. CDR3 nucleotide sequence: TGTGCCAGCAGTTTTTGGCATCAGCCCCAGCATTTT. V is TRBV27 and J is TRBJ1-5; D uncertain. Trimming shortened V by 3 bases and J by 5 bases, and 5 bases separated the two germline ends. Germline V gene data show CDR1 as MNHEY and CDR2 as SMNVEV (reference sequence). There are 12 residues in the CDR3.

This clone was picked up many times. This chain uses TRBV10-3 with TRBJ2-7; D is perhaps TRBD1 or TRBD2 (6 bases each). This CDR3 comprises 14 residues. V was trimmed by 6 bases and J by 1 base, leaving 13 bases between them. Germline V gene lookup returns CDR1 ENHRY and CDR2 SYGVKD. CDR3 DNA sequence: TGTGCCATCAGGTTGGGGGGCGGGTCCTACGAGCAGTACTTC. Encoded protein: CAIRLGGGSYEQYF.

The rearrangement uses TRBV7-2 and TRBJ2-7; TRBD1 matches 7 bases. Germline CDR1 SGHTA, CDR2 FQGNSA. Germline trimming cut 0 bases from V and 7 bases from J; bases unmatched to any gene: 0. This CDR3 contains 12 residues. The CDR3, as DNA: TGTGCCAGCAGCTTAGCGACAGGGGAGCAGTACGTC. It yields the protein CASSLATGEQYV.

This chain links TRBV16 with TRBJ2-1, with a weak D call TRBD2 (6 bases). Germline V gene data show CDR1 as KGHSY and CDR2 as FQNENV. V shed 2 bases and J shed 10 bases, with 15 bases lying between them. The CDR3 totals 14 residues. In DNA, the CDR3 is TGTGCCAGCAGCCAACCTAGTATAGCGGACGAGCAGTTCTTC. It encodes CASSQPSIADEQFF.

The CDR3: CASSAGRTQETQYF. CDR3 sequence (DNA): TGTGCCAGCTCAGCGGGGCGAACCCAAGAGACCCAGTACTTC. The chain employs TRBV2 and TRBJ2-5; 7 bases match TRBD2. The CDR3 is 14 amino acids. V shed 8 bases, J shed 1 base, and the junction held 7 bases outside the gene matches. CDR1 and CDR2 (germline): SNHLY, FYNNEI. The full variable domain, rest sourced from reference TRBV2 and TRBJ2-5, is EPEVTQTPSHQVTQMGQEVILRCVPISNHLYFYWYRQILGQKVEFLVSFYNNEISEKSEIFDDQFSVERPDGSNFTLKIRSTKLEDSAMYFCASSAGRTQETQYFGPGTRLLVL.

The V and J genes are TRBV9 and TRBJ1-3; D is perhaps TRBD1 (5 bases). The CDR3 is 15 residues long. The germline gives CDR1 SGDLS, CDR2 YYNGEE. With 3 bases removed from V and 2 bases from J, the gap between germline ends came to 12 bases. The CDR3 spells CASSDSGTAGNTIYF. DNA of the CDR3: TGTGCCAGCAGCGATTCCGGGACGGCTGGAAACACCATATATTTT.

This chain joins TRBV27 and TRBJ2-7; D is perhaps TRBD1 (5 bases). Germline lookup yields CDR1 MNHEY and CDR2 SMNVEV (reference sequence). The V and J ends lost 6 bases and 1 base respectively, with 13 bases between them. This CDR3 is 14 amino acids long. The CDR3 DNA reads TGTGCCAGCAGCCTCCAGGGTCCTTCCTACGAGCAGTACTTC. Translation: CASSLQGPSYEQYF.

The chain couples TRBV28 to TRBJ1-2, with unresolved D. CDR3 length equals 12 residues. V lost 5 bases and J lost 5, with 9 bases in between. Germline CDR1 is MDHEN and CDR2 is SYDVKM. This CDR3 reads CASSPRPYGYTF. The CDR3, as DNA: TGTGCCAGCAGTCCTCGTCCATATGGCTACACCTTC.

CDR3 amino acids: CASRWVYSNQPQHF. The CDR3, as DNA: TGTGCCAGTAGGTGGGTTTATAGCAATCAGCCCCAGCATTTT. The V call is TRBV19, the J call TRBJ1-5; D call uncertain. Between the trimmed V and J ends, which lost 6 bases and 0 bases, there was a span of 9 bases. This CDR3 has 14 amino acids. CDR1 LNHDA and CDR2 SQIVND come from the germline V gene (reference sequence). Full variable domain (outside the CDR3, taken from reference TRBV19 and TRBJ1-5): DGGITQSPKYLFRKEGQNVTLSCEQNLNHDAMYWYRQDPGQGLRLIYYSQIVNDFQKGDIAEGYSVSREKKESFPLTVTSAQKNPTAFYLCASRWVYSNQPQHFGDGTRLSIL.

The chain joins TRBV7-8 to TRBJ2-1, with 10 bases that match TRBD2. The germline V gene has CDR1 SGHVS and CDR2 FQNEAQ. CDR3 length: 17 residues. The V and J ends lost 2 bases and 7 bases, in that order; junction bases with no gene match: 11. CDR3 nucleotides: TGTGCCAGCAGCTTATCTCACGGGACTAGCGTGAAAAATGAGCAGTTCTTC. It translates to CASSLSHGTSVKNEQFF.

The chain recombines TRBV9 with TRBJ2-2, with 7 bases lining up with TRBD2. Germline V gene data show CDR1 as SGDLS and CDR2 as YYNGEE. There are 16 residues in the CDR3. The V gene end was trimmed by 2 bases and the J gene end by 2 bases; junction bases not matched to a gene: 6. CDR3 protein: CASSVSGTTNTGELFF. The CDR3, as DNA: TGTGCCAGCAGCGTCAGTGGGACTACTAACACCGGGGAGCTGTTTTTT.

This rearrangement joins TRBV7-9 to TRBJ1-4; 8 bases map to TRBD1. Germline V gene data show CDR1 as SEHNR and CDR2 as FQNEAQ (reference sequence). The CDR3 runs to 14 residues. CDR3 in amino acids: CATAPPGQAKKLFF. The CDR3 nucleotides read TGTGCTACCGCCCCCCCGGGACAGGCAAAAAAACTGTTTTTT. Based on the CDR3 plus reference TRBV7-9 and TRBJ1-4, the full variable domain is DTGVSQNPRHKITKRGQNVTFRCDPISEHNRLYWYRQTLGQGPEFLTYFQNEAQLEKSRLLSDRFSAERPKGSFSTLEIQRTEQGDSAMYLCATAPPGQAKKLFFGSGTQLSVL.

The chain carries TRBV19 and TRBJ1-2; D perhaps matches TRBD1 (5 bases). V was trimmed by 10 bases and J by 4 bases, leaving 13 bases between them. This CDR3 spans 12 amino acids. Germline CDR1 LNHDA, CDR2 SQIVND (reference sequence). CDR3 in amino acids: CATMTAAYGYTF. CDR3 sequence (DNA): TGTGCCACCATGACAGCCGCCTATGGCTACACCTTC.